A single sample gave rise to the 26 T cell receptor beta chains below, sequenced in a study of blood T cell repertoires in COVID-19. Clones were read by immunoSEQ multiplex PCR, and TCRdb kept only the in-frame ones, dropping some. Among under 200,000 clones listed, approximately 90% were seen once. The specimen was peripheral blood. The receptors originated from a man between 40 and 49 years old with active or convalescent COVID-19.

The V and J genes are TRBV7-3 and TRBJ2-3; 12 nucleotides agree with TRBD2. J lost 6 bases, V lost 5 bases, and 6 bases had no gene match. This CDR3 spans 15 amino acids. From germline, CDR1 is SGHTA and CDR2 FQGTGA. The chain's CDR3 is CASSPSGLAGDTQYF. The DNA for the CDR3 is TGTGCCAGCAGCCCTTCCGGACTAGCGGGGGATACGCAGTATTTT.

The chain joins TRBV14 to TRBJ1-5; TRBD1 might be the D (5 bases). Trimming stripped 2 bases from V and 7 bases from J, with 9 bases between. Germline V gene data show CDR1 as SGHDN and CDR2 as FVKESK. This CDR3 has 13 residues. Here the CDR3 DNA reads TGTGCCAGCAGCCAAAGCCAGGGCCAGCCCCAGCATTTT. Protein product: CASSQSQGQPQHF.

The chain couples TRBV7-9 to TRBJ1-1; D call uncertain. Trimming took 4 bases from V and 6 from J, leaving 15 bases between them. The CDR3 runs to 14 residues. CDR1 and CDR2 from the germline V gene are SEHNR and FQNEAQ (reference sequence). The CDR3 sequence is CASSYDGGSAEAFF. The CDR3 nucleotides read TGTGCCAGCAGCTATGACGGCGGAAGCGCTGAAGCTTTCTTT.

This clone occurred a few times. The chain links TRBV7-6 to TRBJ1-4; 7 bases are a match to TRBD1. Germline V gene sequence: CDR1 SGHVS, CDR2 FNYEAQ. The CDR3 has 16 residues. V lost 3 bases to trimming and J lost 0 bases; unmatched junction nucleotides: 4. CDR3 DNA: TGTGCCAGCAGCTTTACCGGGACAGCAACTAATGAAAAACTGTTTTTT. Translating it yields CASSFTGTATNEKLFF.

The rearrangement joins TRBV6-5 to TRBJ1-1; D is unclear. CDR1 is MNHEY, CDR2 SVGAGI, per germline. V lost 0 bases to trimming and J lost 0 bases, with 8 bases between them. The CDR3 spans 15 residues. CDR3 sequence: CASSYSVQLNTEAFF. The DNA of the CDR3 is TGTGCCAGCAGTTACTCCGTACAGTTGAACACTGAAGCTTTCTTT.

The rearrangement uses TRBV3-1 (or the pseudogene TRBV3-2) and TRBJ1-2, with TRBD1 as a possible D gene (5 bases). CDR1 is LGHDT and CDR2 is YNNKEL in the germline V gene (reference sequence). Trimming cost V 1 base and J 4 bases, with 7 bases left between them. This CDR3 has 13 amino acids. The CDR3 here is CASSQGGFYGYTF. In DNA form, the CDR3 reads TGTGCCAGCAGCCAAGGGGGCTTCTATGGCTACACCTTC.

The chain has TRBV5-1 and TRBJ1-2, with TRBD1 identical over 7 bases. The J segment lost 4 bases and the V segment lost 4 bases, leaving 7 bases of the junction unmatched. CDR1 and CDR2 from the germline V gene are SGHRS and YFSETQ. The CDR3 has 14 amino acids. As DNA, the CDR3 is TGCGCCAGCAGCCTCACGACAGGGTTCTATGGCTACACCTTC. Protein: CASSLTTGFYGYTF.

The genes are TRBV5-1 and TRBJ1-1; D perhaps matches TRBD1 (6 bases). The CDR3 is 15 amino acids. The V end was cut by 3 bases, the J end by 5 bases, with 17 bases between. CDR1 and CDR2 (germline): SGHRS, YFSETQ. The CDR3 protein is CASSSKGGRVTEAFF. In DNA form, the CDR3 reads TGCGCCAGCAGCTCTAAAGGGGGTAGGGTGACTGAAGCTTTCTTT.

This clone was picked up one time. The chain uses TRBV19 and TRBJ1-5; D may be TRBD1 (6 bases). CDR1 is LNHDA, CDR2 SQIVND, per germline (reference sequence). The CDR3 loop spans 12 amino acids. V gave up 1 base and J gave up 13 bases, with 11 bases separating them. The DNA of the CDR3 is TGTGCCAGTAGTATAGTCGGCAGGGGACAGCATTTT. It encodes CASSIVGRGQHF.

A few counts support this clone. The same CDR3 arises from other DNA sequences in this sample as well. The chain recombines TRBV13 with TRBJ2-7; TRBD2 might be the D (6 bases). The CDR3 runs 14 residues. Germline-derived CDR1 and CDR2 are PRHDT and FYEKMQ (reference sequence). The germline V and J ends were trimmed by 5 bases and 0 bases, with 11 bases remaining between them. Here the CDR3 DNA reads TGTGCCAGCAGCCTTAGCGGAAGCTCCTACGAGCAGTACTTC. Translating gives CASSLSGSSYEQYF.

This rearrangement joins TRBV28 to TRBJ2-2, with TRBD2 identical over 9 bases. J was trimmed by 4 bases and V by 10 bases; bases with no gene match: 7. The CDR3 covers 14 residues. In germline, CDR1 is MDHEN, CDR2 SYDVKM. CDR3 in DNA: TGTGCCACCGATAGCGGGAGTGGCACCGGGGAGCTGTTTTTT. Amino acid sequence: CATDSGSGTGELFF.

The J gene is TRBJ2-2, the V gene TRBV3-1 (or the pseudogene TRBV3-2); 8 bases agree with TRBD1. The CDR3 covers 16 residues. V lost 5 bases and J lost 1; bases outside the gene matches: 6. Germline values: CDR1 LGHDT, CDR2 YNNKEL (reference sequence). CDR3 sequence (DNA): TGTGCCAGCAGCGCAGGGGGCCCCCAGAACACCGGGGAGCTGTTTTTT. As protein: CASSAGGPQNTGELFF.

CDR3 amino acids: CASSYTAGQFF. CDR3 in DNA: TGTGCCAGCAGCTACACAGCGGGGCAGTTCTTC. The chain joins TRBV11-2 to TRBJ2-1, with a possible D match to TRBD2 (6 bases). V was trimmed by 4 bases and J by 12 bases, leaving 10 bases between them. The CDR3 contains 11 residues. Germline V lookup: CDR1 SGHAT, CDR2 FQNNGV.

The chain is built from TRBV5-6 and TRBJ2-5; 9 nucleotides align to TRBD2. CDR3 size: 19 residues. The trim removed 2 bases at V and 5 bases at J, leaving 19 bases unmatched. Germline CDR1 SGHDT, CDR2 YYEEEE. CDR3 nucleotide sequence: TGTGCCAGCAGCTTAGGAGATCTGGTAGCGGGGGCATCCCGGGAGACCCAGTACTTC. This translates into CASSLGDLVAGASRETQYF.

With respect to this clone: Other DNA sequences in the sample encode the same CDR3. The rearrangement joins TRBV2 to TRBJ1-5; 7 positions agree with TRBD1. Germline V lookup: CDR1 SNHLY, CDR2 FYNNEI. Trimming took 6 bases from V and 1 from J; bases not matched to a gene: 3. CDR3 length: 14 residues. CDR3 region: CASRTGLSNQPQHF. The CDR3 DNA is TGTGCCAGCAGGACAGGGCTAAGCAATCAGCCCCAGCATTTT.

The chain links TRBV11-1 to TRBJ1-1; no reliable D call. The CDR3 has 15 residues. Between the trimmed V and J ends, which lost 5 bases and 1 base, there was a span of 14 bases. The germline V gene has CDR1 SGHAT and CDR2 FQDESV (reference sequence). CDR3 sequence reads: CASSLRKLENTEAFF. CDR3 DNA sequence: TGTGCCAGCAGCCTTCGAAAGCTAGAGAACACTGAAGCTTTCTTT.

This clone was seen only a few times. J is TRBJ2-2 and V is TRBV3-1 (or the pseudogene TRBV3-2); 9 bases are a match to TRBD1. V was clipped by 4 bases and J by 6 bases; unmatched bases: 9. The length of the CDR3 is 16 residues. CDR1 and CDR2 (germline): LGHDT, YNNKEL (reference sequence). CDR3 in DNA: TGTGCCAGCAGCCGAACCGGGACAGGGTACCCCGGGGAGCTGTTTTTT. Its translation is CASSRTGTGYPGELFF.

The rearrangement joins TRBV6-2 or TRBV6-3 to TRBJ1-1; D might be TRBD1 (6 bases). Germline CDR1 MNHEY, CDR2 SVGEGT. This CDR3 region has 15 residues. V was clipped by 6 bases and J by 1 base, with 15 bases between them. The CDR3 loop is CASSMRGHKNTEAFF. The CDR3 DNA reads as TGTGCCAGCAGCATGAGGGGACACAAGAACACTGAAGCTTTCTTT.

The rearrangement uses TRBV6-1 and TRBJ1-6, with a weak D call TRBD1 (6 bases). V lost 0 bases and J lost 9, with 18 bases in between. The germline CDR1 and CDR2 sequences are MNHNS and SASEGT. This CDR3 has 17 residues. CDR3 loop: CASSEAKSTEGGSPLHF. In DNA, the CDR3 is TGTGCCAGCAGTGAAGCGAAGTCGACGGAAGGGGGTTCACCCCTCCACTTT.

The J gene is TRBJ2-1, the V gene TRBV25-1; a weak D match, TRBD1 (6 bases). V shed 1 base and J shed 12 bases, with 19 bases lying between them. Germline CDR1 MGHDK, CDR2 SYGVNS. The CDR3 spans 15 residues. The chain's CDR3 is CASSESGAADEMQFF. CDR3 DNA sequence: TGTGCCAGCAGTGAATCAGGGGCTGCCGATGAGATGCAGTTCTTC.

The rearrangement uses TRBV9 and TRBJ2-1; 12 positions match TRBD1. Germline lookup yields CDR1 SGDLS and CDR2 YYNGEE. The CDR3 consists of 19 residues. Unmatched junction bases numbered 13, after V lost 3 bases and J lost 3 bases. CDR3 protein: CASSEPGQGAGTDYNEQFF. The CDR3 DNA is TGTGCCAGCAGCGAACCGGGACAGGGGGCCGGGACTGACTACAATGAGCAGTTCTTC.

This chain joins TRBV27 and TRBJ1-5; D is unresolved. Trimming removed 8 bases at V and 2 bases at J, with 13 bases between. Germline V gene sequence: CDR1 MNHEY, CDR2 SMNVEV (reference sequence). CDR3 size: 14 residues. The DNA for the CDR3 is TGTGCCAGCGGCATTGGCCCGCGCAATCAGCCCCAGCATTTT. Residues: CASGIGPRNQPQHF.

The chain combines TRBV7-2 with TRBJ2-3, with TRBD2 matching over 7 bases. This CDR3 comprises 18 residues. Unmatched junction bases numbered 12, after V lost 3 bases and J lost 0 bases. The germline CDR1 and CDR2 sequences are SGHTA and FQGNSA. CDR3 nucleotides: TGTGCCAGCAGCTTGGAGGGGCCAGCGGGAAGAAGCACAGATACGCAGTATTTT. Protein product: CASSLEGPAGRSTDTQYF.

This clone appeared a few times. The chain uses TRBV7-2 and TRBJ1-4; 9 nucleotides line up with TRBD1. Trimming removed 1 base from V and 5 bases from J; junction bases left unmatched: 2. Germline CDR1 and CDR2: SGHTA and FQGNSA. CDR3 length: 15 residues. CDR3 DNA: TGTGCCAGCAGCTTAGACAGGGGGCAGAATGAAAAACTGTTTTTT. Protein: CASSLDRGQNEKLFF.

CDR3 protein: CAWNRVPNYGYTF. CDR3 nucleotide sequence: TGTGCCTGGAACAGGGTACCTAACTATGGCTACACCTTC. The chain recombines TRBV30 with TRBJ1-2; maybe TRBD1 (6 bases). Trimming took off 4 bases at V and 0 bases at J, with 9 bases between the two ends. Germline lookup yields CDR1 GTSNPN and CDR2 SVGIG (reference sequence). The CDR3 covers 13 residues.

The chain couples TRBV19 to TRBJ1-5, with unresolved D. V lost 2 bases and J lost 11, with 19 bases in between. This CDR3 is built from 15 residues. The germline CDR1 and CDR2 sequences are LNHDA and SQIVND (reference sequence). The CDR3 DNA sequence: TGTGCCAGTAGTATAACCTTTTCTTTTTTAACGGCCCAGCATTTT. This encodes CASSITFSFLTAQHF.